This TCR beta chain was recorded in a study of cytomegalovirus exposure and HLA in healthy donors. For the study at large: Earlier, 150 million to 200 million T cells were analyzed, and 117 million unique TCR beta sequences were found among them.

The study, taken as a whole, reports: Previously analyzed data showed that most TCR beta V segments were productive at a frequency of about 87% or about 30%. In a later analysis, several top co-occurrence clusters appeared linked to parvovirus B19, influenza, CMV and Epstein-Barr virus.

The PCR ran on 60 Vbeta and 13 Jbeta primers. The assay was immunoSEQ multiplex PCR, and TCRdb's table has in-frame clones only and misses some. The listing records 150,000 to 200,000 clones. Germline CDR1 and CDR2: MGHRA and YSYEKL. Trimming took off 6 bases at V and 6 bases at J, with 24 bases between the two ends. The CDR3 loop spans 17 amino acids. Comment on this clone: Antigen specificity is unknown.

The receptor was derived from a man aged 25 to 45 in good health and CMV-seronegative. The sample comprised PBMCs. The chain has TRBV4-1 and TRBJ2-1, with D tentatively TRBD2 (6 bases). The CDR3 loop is CASRGDTGTPQGNEQFF. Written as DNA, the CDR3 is TGCGCCAGCAGGGGCGATACCGGGACTCCCCAAGGCAATGAGCAGTTCTTC.